What follows are 9 T cell receptor beta chains derived from one specimen sequenced in a study of T-cell reconstitution after alpha-beta-depleted transplantation in children. The library targeted TCRbeta and was prepared with unique molecular identifiers. MiXCR, run by TCRdb on the PCR reads, gives a single entry per CDR3 protein. Of approximately 630,000 distinct CDR3 sequences listed, less than 15% are singletons. Sequenced material: PBMCs, taken before TCRalphabeta/CD19-depleted stem cell transplant. The source of these receptors is a girl aged 2-15 years with congenital amegakaryocytic thrombocytopenia, due to receive a stem cell transplant.

The V call is TRBV20-1, the J call TRBJ2-1, with 8 bases that match TRBD1. Per the germline V gene, CDR1 is DFQATT and CDR2 is SNEGSKA (reference sequence). There are 15 residues in the CDR3. Losses at the gene ends were 6 bases for V and 1 base for J; bases not matched to a gene: 8. In nucleotides, the CDR3 is TGCAGTGCAGGGAAACACAGGGGGTCCTACAATGAGCAGTTCTTC. It encodes CSAGKHRGSYNEQFF.

This clonotype appeared a few times. This chain connects TRBV30 to TRBJ2-7; TRBD1 aligns across 7 bases. This CDR3 has 14 residues. Germline V lookup: CDR1 GTSNPN, CDR2 SVGIG (reference sequence). V shed 1 base, J shed 2 bases, and the junction held 5 bases outside the gene matches. CDR3 sequence: CAWSEGAVTYEQYF. DNA of the CDR3: TGTGCCTGGAGTGAGGGGGCAGTGACCTACGAGCAGTACTTC.

There are many counts of this clonotype. The chain has TRBV12-3 or TRBV12-4 and TRBJ2-7, with a weak D call TRBD1 (6 bases). CDR3 length: 15 amino acids. Between the trimmed V and J ends, which lost 6 bases and 0 bases, there was a span of 15 bases. In DNA, the CDR3 is TGTGCCAGCAGGCTCACCGGGACACTCTCCTACGAGCAGTACTTC. Amino acids: CASRLTGTLSYEQYF.

This clonotype was detected many times. This chain links TRBV7-2 with TRBJ2-3, with D possibly matching TRBD2 (6 bases). From germline, CDR1 is SGHTA and CDR2 FQGNSA. The CDR3 contains 13 residues. V dropped 3 bases and J dropped 4 bases, with 8 bases sitting between them. CDR3 nucleotides: TGTGCCAGCAGCTTTACGGGAGCAGATACGCAGTATTTT. It yields the protein CASSFTGADTQYF.

This clonotype showed up just a few times. The rearrangement joins TRBV20-1 to TRBJ2-1; D ambiguous. The CDR3 runs to 15 residues. Germline loops: CDR1 DFQATT, CDR2 SNEGSKA (reference sequence). V lost 5 bases, J lost 0 bases, and 14 bases lay in between. In DNA, the CDR3 is TGCAGTGCTGAGTTACTGGCCAGCTCCTACAATGAGCAGTTCTTC. Its translation: CSAELLASSYNEQFF.

This clonotype was counted only a few times. The chain is built from TRBV4-1 and TRBJ2-1; no clear D gene. The V gene lost 1 base and the J gene lost 10 bases, with 11 bases spanning the gap. Germline assignment: CDR1 MGHRA and CDR2 YSYEKL. The CDR3 loop spans 13 amino acids. DNA for the CDR3: TGCGCCAGCAGCCAAGTAAGGTCGGAGGAGCAGTTCTTC. Translated: CASSQVRSEEQFF.

This clonotype was counted many times. The chain employs TRBV15 and TRBJ1-4; D is unresolved. The CDR3 has 14 amino acids. The V gene lost 1 base and the J gene lost 5 bases, with 8 bases spanning the gap. Germline CDR1 and CDR2: LNHNV and YYDKDF (reference sequence). The CDR3 loop is CATSRGMENEKLFF. As DNA, the CDR3 is TGTGCCACCAGCAGAGGGATGGAGAATGAAAAACTGTTTTTT.

The V call is TRBV7-2, the J call TRBJ2-7; no reliable D call. With 6 bases removed from V and 2 bases from J, the gap between germline ends came to 8 bases. This CDR3 is built from 12 residues. The germline gives CDR1 SGHTA, CDR2 FQGNSA. The CDR3 coding sequence is TGTGCCAGCAGATACCCTCCCTACGAGCAGTACTTC. Residues: CASRYPPYEQYF.

This clonotype came up many times. The chain is built from TRBV20-1 and TRBJ2-7; TRBD2 matches 7 bases. The CDR3 sequence is 16 residues long. The germline gives CDR1 DFQATT, CDR2 SNEGSKA (reference sequence). Losses at the gene ends were 3 bases for V and 1 base for J; bases not matched to a gene: 12. The CDR3 bases are TGCAGTGCTAGGAGCTCCAGACTAGCCGATTCCTACGAGCAGTACTTC. Translation gives CSARSSRLADSYEQYF.